One sample yielded the 27 T cell receptor beta chains listed below, sequenced in a study of cytomegalovirus exposure and HLA in healthy donors. Use of 60 Vbeta and 13 Jbeta primers characterized the PCR. Profiled with immunoSEQ multiplex PCR; TCRdb holds only in-frame clones, not every one. The sample contains 70,000 to 95,000 clones, more than 55% of which appear only once. Sequenced material: PBMCs. The source of these receptors is a woman aged 25 to 39 in good health and CMV-seropositive.

The rearrangement joins TRBV5-1 to TRBJ2-3, with 10 bases that match TRBD2. The CDR3 has 17 amino acids. CDR1 and CDR2 (germline): SGHRS, YFSETQ. The V gene end was trimmed by 0 bases and the J gene end by 0 bases; junction bases not matched to a gene: 4. The CDR3 nucleotides read TGCGCCAGCAGCTTGGATAGCGGGGGGCCTAGCACAGATACGCAGTATTTT. Protein sequence: CASSLDSGGPSTDTQYF.

J is TRBJ2-5 and V is TRBV5-3; TRBD1 matches 7 bases. TRBV5-3 has ORF status, its function being uncertain. Trimming took 5 bases from V and 0 from J; bases not matched to a gene: 10. CDR3 length: 16 residues. CDR3 sequence reads: CARSNGQERYQETQYF. The CDR3 nucleotides are TGTGCCAGAAGTAACGGACAGGAAAGGTACCAAGAGACCCAGTACTTC.

The table lists this clone with a few counts. V gene TRBV5-1 combines with J gene TRBJ2-7; perhaps TRBD2 as D (5 bases). The V end lost 4 bases, the J end lost 2 bases, and 13 bases lay between the germline ends. Germline V gene lookup returns CDR1 SGHRS and CDR2 YFSETQ. The CDR3 length is 14 residues. The CDR3 loop reads CASSPSFGAYEQYF. The DNA for the CDR3 is TGCGCCAGCAGCCCCTCGTTCGGGGCCTACGAGCAGTACTTC.

The rearrangement uses TRBV2 and TRBJ1-5; D is uncertain. Germline CDR1 and CDR2: SNHLY and FYNNEI. V lost 8 bases, J lost 6 bases, and 11 bases lay in between. The CDR3 is 12 residues long. The CDR3 protein is CASVRDGQPQHF. The CDR3 region has the DNA TGTGCCAGCGTTCGGGATGGTCAGCCCCAGCATTTT.

Only one count was recorded for this clone. The junction differs from germline at one of its ends, possibly a read error. The CDR3 sequence is CASSLSGPNTGELFF. The DNA of the CDR3 is TGTGCTAGCAGCTTAAGTGGCCCAAACACCGGGGAGCTGTTTTTT. The chain employs TRBV7-7 and TRBJ2-2; D call uncertain. Germline CDR1 and CDR2: SSHAT and FNYEAQ (reference sequence). This CDR3 contains 15 residues.

The gene calls are TRBV11-3 and TRBJ2-7; tentative D call: TRBD1 (6 bases). This CDR3 has 15 residues. The germline CDR1 and CDR2 sequences are SGHNT and YENEEA. The V end lost 5 bases, the J end lost 0 bases, and 14 bases lay between the germline ends. Here the CDR3 DNA reads TGTGCCAGCAGCCCTAGTCAGGGGCACTCCTACGAGCAGTACTTC. As protein: CASSPSQGHSYEQYF. Full variable domain (remainder filled in from reference TRBV11-3 and TRBJ2-7): EAGVVQSPRYKIIEKKQPVAFWCNPISGHNTLYWYLQNLGQGPELLIRYENEEAVDDSQLPKDRFSAERLKGVDSTLKIQPAELGDSAVYLCASSPSQGHSYEQYFGPGTRLTVT.

The table lists this clone with a count of one. The genes are TRBV13 and TRBJ1-3; TRBD1 is a possible D gene (6 bases). Judging by the DNA end, TRBJ2-2 fits better; the J call may be wrong. CDR1 and CDR2 (germline): PRHDT, FYEKMQ (reference sequence). CDR3 size: 16 residues. The CDR3 DNA follows: TGTGCCAGCAGTCCGGACAGTAAACCGAACACCGGGGAGCTGTTTTTT. It translates to CASSPDSKPNTGELFF.

This clone was picked up many times. The chain is built from TRBV4-1 and TRBJ1-3; possible D gene TRBD1, 5 bases. From germline, CDR1 is MGHRA and CDR2 YSYEKL. Trimming took 1 base from V and 4 from J, leaving 17 bases between them. The CDR3 has 17 amino acids. Here the CDR3 reads CASSQVDMGFLGNTIYF. CDR3 bases: TGCGCCAGCAGCCAAGTGGACATGGGGTTTCTAGGAAACACCATATATTTT.

This clone was recorded a few times. CDR3 coding DNA: TGTGCCAGTAGTATAGATTACGGCGGAGTGGGCAATCAGCCCCAGCATTTT. Encoded protein: CASSIDYGGVGNQPQHF. The chain couples TRBV19 to TRBJ1-5; D gene uncertain. The CDR3 is made up of 17 amino acids. V lost 0 bases, J lost 2 bases, and 14 bases lay in between. Germline V gene lookup returns CDR1 LNHDA and CDR2 SQIVND (reference sequence).

This clone was counted a few times. This chain connects TRBV11-3 to TRBJ1-6, with unresolved D. There are 13 residues in the CDR3. The ends were cut back, 1 base at V and 6 bases at J, with 4 bases in the middle. The germline V gene has CDR1 SGHNT and CDR2 YENEEA. The CDR3 sequence is CASSLALNSPLHF. The CDR3 nucleotides are TGTGCCAGCAGCTTAGCCCTTAATTCACCCCTCCACTTT.

In this sample, this clone turned up a few times. The genes are TRBV30 and TRBJ2-7; TRBD1 agrees at 7 bases. The CDR3 is 11 amino acids. V lost 5 bases, J lost 6 bases, and 4 bases stayed unmatched. Germline CDR1 is GTSNPN and CDR2 is SVGIG (reference sequence). For the CDR3, the DNA is TGTGCCTGGGTGACAGGGTCCGAGCAGTACTTC. It is translated as CAWVTGSEQYF.

This clone was observed a handful of times. The chain joins TRBV25-1 to TRBJ1-1, with 8 bases aligning to TRBD1. The germline V gene has CDR1 MGHDK and CDR2 SYGVNS. With V trimmed by 11 bases and J by 6 bases, 14 bases remained unmatched. This CDR3 comprises 14 residues. CDR3 sequence: CASGQDLGNAEAFF. The CDR3, as DNA: TGTGCCTCGGGACAGGATCTGGGTAACGCTGAAGCTTTCTTT.

This rearrangement joins TRBV4-3 to TRBJ1-4, with D possibly being TRBD1 (6 bases). V gave up 3 bases and J gave up 12 bases, with 14 bases separating them. CDR3 length: 13 amino acids. CDR1 is LGHNA, CDR2 YSLEER, per germline. This CDR3 reads CASSQSTYRELFF. Here the CDR3 DNA reads TGCGCCAGCAGCCAGAGCACCTACAGGGAACTGTTTTTT.

This chain links TRBV5-1 with TRBJ2-5; the match to TRBD1 covers 7 bases. Near its end, the DNA agrees better with TRBJ2-7, so the J call may be wrong. Germline values: CDR1 SGHRS, CDR2 YFSETQ. This CDR3 contains 12 residues. The CDR3 region is CASSPGQDEQYF. The CDR3 coding sequence is TGCGCCAGCAGCCCCGGACAGGACGAGCAGTACTTC.

This clone was seen only a few times. The chain combines TRBV9 with TRBJ2-7; 10 nucleotides agree with TRBD2. The CDR3 totals 15 residues. V shed 0 bases, J shed 4 bases, and the junction held 4 bases outside the gene matches. Germline V lookup: CDR1 SGDLS, CDR2 YYNGEE. The CDR3 DNA reads as TGTGCCAGCAGCGTAGCTCCTAGCGGGGGTTACGAGCAGTACTTC. Its translation is CASSVAPSGGYEQYF.

This chain joins TRBV14 and TRBJ2-6; the D gene is possibly TRBD1 (6 bases). The germline gives CDR1 SGHDN, CDR2 FVKESK. V shed 0 bases and J shed 0 bases, with 12 bases lying between them. The CDR3 consists of 18 residues. CDR3 region: CASSQDRGPLSGANVLTF. CDR3 in DNA: TGTGCCAGCAGCCAAGACAGGGGTCCCCTCTCTGGGGCCAACGTCCTGACTTTC.

The chain couples TRBV19 to TRBJ2-5; weak D call: TRBD1 (6 bases). The CDR3 has 15 amino acids. The V end was cut by 3 bases, the J end by 5 bases, with 16 bases between. Germline loops: CDR1 LNHDA, CDR2 SQIVND (reference sequence). CDR3 sequence: CASSMLQGVLETQYF. The CDR3 nucleotides read TGTGCCAGTAGTATGCTACAGGGTGTTTTGGAGACCCAGTACTTC.

The rearrangement uses TRBV21-1 and TRBJ1-1; the table calls TRBD1, which could not be checked here. TRBV21-1 is designated a pseudogene. The CDR3 contains 17 residues. Written as DNA, the CDR3 is TGTGCCAGCAGCTCCCGTGAGTCCAGGGGCCCCCGGAGTGAAGCTTTCTTT. Translating it yields CASSSRESRGPRSEAFF.

This chain uses TRBV5-5 with TRBJ2-1; TRBD2 aligns across 9 bases. CDR1 SGHKS and CDR2 YYEKEE come from the germline V gene (reference sequence). This CDR3 is built from 16 residues. With 5 bases clipped from V and 0 bases from J, the junction kept 6 bases outside the gene matches. The CDR3 DNA is TGTGCCAGCAGGCGGGGGGGGCCTGACTCCTACAATGAGCAGTTCTTC. Protein sequence: CASRRGGPDSYNEQFF.

V is TRBV4-1 and J is TRBJ2-3, with D perhaps matching TRBD2 (6 bases). Trimming took off 2 bases at V and 3 bases at J, with 18 bases between the two ends. CDR3 size: 17 residues. Germline values: CDR1 MGHRA, CDR2 YSYEKL. The CDR3 nucleotides read TGCGCCAGCAGCCAAAAGCAGGCCATGGGAGGTACAGATACGCAGTATTTT. Amino acid sequence: CASSQKQAMGGTDTQYF.

The chain recombines TRBV5-6 with TRBJ1-2; D is unclear. The germline CDR1 and CDR2 sequences are SGHDT and YYEEEE. Trimming took 0 bases from V and 7 from J, leaving 13 bases between them. This CDR3 comprises 14 residues. The CDR3 DNA is TGTGCCAGCAGCTTGGCGTCCACCGAGGTTGGCTACACCTTC. This gives the protein CASSLASTEVGYTF.

The J gene is TRBJ1-1, the V gene TRBV25-1; tentative D call: TRBD1 (5 bases). Trimming stripped 3 bases from V and 10 bases from J, with 18 bases between. The CDR3 loop spans 14 amino acids. Looked up from germline, CDR1 is MGHDK and CDR2 is SYGVNS. The CDR3 spells CASSDRAPTLGAFF. The CDR3 region has the DNA TGTGCCAGCAGTGACAGGGCACCTACACTGGGAGCTTTCTTT. The full variable domain, its missing parts supplied by reference TRBV25-1 and TRBJ1-1, is EADIYQTPRYLVIGTGKKITLECSQTMGHDKMYWYQQDPGMELHLIHYSYGVNSTEKGDLSSESTVSRIRTEHFPLTLESARPSHTSQYLCASSDRAPTLGAFFGQGTRLTVV.

There are a few counts of this clone. The J gene is TRBJ1-5, the V gene TRBV5-1; a possible D gene is TRBD1 (5 bases). Trimming took 2 bases from V and 7 from J, leaving 16 bases between them. The CDR3 has 15 amino acids. The germline gives CDR1 SGHRS, CDR2 YFSETQ. CDR3 bases: TGCGCCAGCAGCTTAGGGGAAATAGGGGTACAGCCCCAGCATTTT. Translated: CASSLGEIGVQPQHF.

The rearrangement links TRBV6-1 to TRBJ2-1; 10 nucleotides line up with TRBD1. CDR3 length: 16 residues. V gave up 3 bases and J gave up 7 bases; unmatched junction bases: 9. The germline CDR1 and CDR2 sequences are MNHNS and SASEGT. CDR3 sequence reads: CASSETGTGEKNEQFF. The CDR3 nucleotides are TGTGCCAGCAGTGAGACCGGGACAGGGGAAAAGAATGAGCAGTTCTTC.

The V and J genes are TRBV4-1 and TRBJ1-1; a possible D gene is TRBD1 (5 bases). This CDR3 region has 13 residues. CDR1 is MGHRA, CDR2 YSYEKL, per germline. V was cut by 6 bases and J by 5 bases, with 13 bases left in between. For the CDR3, the DNA is TGCGCCAGCAGGGAAAGGGGAGGAACTGAAGCTTTCTTT. Protein product: CASRERGGTEAFF.

The gene calls are TRBV7-2 and TRBJ2-7, with 9 bases aligning to TRBD2. The CDR3 loop spans 14 amino acids. The germline CDR1 and CDR2 sequences are SGHTA and FQGNSA. After removal of 1 base from V and 5 bases from J, the junction contained 3 bases not matched to a gene. The CDR3: CASSLGAGGNEQYF. The CDR3 DNA reads as TGTGCCAGCAGCTTAGGGGCGGGGGGGAACGAGCAGTACTTC.

This clone was counted a few times. The chain uses TRBV30 and TRBJ1-1; unclear D gene. V was clipped by 1 base and J by 0 bases, with 9 bases between them. The length of the CDR3 is 14 residues. In germline, CDR1 is GTSNPN, CDR2 SVGIG (reference sequence). CDR3: CAWSGAPLNTEAFF. DNA for the CDR3: TGTGCCTGGAGTGGGGCCCCCCTGAACACTGAAGCTTTCTTT.